The following is a T cell receptor beta chain sequence with its context. Its antigen is not yet known. Per-nucleotide qualities are absent, and no much larger clonotype sits a single base away. The sample is drawn from a study of cytomegalovirus exposure and HLA in healthy donors (dated by TCRdb to between 2016 and 2019). About the study as a whole: According to an earlier analysis of a few hundred of the donors, some 170 million T cells yielded 100 million or so unique TCR beta sequences and 276 Gb of sequence data. Rather than using new phenotypic data, the later analysis identified candidate immune exposures from TCR beta sequences and from how often those sequences occurred across donors. Using immunosequencing, the study profiled T cell repertoires from roughly 650 subjects and related those repertoires to cytomegalovirus serostatus. The number of typed donors differed by locus: about 620-630 for A, B, C, DRB1 and DQB1; approximately 530 for DQA1; 606 for DPA1; and about 450 for DPB1. Of the approximately 370 genotyped donors, less than 85% were placed in the genetic ancestry cluster associated with self-reported Caucasian donors. HLA typing included class I and class II loci at four-digit resolution. A later genetic analysis used genome-wide SNP genotypes for 398 of the 666 donors, treating that subset as a discovery cohort. All discovery cohort repertoires had been generated on a single sequencing platform. The study combined high-throughput TCR immunosequencing, statistical association of individual TCRs with disease status, and machine learning to predict cytomegalovirus infection status. An early release covering roughly 580 HLA-typed donors comprised roughly 300 gigabases of sequencing data and around 80 million unique TCR sequences. Four to six DR-DQ haplotypes were handled as single units for association and clustering, since linkage in the cohort was strong. Among several hundred genotyped donors of the cohort, an average of about 240,000 unique TCR beta nucleotide sequences was sequenced per donor, of which about 18% were non-productive. Donor age, sex, ethnicity and CMV serostatus were compiled together with the repertoire data. The aim of the study was to test whether cataloging public T cell receptors could identify signatures of past pathogen exposure. An earlier analysis of several hundred of the donors applied high-throughput TCR beta sequencing to assess whether each TCR beta V gene segment acted as functional or pseudogenic. Along with the approximately 700-subject first cohort, a separate validation cohort of over a hundred different subjects was used. In a later analysis, previously published TCR beta repertoires from 600 to 850 donors were re-analyzed and high-resolution HLA genotyping was added so that TCR occurrence patterns could be studied. What the authors observed across the whole study: Strong co-occurrence of HLA alleles, especially DR and DQ, made assigning TCR associations to individual alleles difficult. In this cohort, only TCR beta chains were sequenced, and detectable features were limited by the absence of alpha or paired-chain data. Roughly uniform sequencing depth across donors was assumed in presence/absence analyses, although this assumption may not hold. A later analysis found that TCR association rates varied across HLA loci, with DRB1 alleles showing the most associated TCRs and HLA-C alleles the fewest. A later analysis found that most CMV-associated TCR beta chains appeared HLA-restricted, with HLA associations seemingly driven largely by CMV exposure. Most TCR sequences were seen in very few donors, while some public TCRs were found in many individuals. The authors suggested that the approach could potentially be generalized to other disease states and immunological phenotypes. V-gene and J-gene trimming of TCR beta chains was associated with a missense DCLRE1C variant in a later genetic analysis, and the association was replicated in an independent cohort. Because the 87-base-pair reads could not distinguish some IMGT-functional V segments, including TRBV6-2 and TRBV6-3, those segments were excluded. A few of the identified cytomegalovirus-associated TCR beta chains were confirmed in vitro to be specific for cytomegalovirus antigens. About 17 rarely observed V segments, including chromosome 9 orphons, were excluded from the earlier analysis of a few hundred of the donors because counts were too low. A further reported finding was that TCR beta sequences accurately predicted the HLA-A and HLA-B alleles for most subjects in the first cohort. Compared with the roughly 700-donor mean, donors in an Asian-associated ancestry cluster had fewer N-insertions in productive TCRs, according to a later genetic analysis. A later analysis found that HLA-associated TCR beta chains were more clonally expanded and had lower generation probabilities than equally common non-associated chains. Several of the top co-occurrence clusters appeared to be linked to parvovirus B19, influenza, CMV and Epstein-Barr virus, according to a later analysis. The study gave a list of some 150 TCR beta chains associated with cytomegalovirus. Immune exposure information for the cohort was limited to CMV serostatus. Specific HLA alleles were associated with 16,951 TCR beta sequences at a false discovery rate of 0.05 in a later analysis. A group of highly shared sequence variants was considered likely to be a technical artifact of the sequencing pipeline. HLA typing was unavailable for some donors at each locus, so association tests used only the typed subset. In an earlier analysis of 587 of the donors, most TCR beta V segments appeared in productive rearrangements about 87% or about 30% of the time, broadly matching IMGT annotations. The classifier was reported to diagnose cytomegalovirus status with high specificity and sensitivity in both the original and validation cohorts. Linkage disequilibrium might explain the correlated functional status among segregating V segments, but an unknown experimental factor could not be excluded.

The cohort was made up of 666 healthy bone marrow donors. At the time of sampling, all cohort members were nominally healthy, though unrecorded immune exposures were likely present. The donor tested CMV seropositive and was one of the 289 seropositive cohort members. Every donor gave a peripheral blood sample, and the peripheral blood mononuclear cells from that sample were used for TCR beta sequencing. The Qiagen DNeasy Blood Extraction Kit was used to extract genomic DNA from the blood cell samples. Inclusive of the bounding cysteine and phenylalanine, the CDR3 is 12 residues long. Only the CDR3 portion is preserved as DNA: 36 bases, with reading frame beginning at the first base. V is cut by 6 bases and J by 6 bases, and the space between the germline ends is 8 bases. CDR1 and CDR2, looked up from the germline V gene, are MGHDK and SYGVNS. The protocol used for the library was the immunoSEQ multiplex PCR assay. For the multiplex PCR, a mixture combining 60 forward primers for TCR Vbeta segments and 13 reverse primers for TCR Jbeta segments was used. Amplification of the CDR3 region of rearranged TCR beta genes was performed with a multiplex PCR assay on genomic DNA. On the Illumina HiSeq System, the amplified TCR beta libraries were sequenced as 87-base-pair reads. The authors' pipeline ran thus. A later analysis tallied approximately 87 million unique TCR beta chains across the 610 or so repertoires, and approximately 9.9 million of those chains were shared by two or more donors. A nearest-neighbor algorithm error-corrected the raw reads and collapsed the reads into unique sequences, merging closely related sequences to remove PCR and sequencing errors. CDR3 sequences were aligned to IMGT reference sequences to assign V, D and J gene segments. For a sequence to be retained, a match of at least six nucleotides was required to both a V gene segment and a J gene segment. A rearrangement counted as productive if the CDR3 had no stop codons and remained in frame with V and J, and every other rearrangement counted as non-productive. CDR3 was defined by IMGT convention, running from the second conserved V-encoded cysteine to the conserved J-encoded phenylalanine. The earlier analysis of about 620 of the donors excluded sequences that lacked an unambiguous match to a single V gene segment. In an earlier analysis of approximately 500 of the donors, a V segment was called functional when productive rearrangements were above 56.7%, and segregating when the standard deviation between donors exceeded 5%. A statistical classification framework was built for diagnosing cytomegalovirus status from the catalog of TCR beta chain sequences. V and J gene assignment, in a later analysis, came from comparing TCR nucleotide sequences with IMGT/GENE-DB human TR gene sequences. A later analysis assigned CDR3 sequences and most-parsimonious VDJ recombination scenarios with the TCRdist pipeline. A later analysis defined each TCR beta chain by its CDR3 amino acid sequence plus V-gene family, and excluded reads lacking a unique V-gene family. As a way to deal with suspected cross-contamination and a sequencing artifact, a later analysis dropped hundreds of nucleotide sequences that were highly shared and had low generation probability. For each public chain, a later analysis derived a clonal expansion index from normalized ranks of inferred template counts within each repertoire. In a later analysis, generation probabilities were computed using a VDJ recombination model fitted to out-of-frame rearrangements, and the results were checked against IGoR. In a later analysis, hypergeometric tests were used to score TCR-TCR, TCR-HLA and TCR-CMV co-occurrence, with a repertoire-size bias correction applied to TCR pairs. A later analysis estimated false discovery rates by permuting HLA or CMV assignments 20 times. In a later analysis, co-occurring TCRs were grouped using DBSCAN, and TCRdist sequence similarity was added for clustering within HLA-allele-positive subsets. Repertoires with fewer than 30,000 or more than 120,000 public chains, plus five repertoires with anomalous nucleotide sharing, were excluded from co-occurrence clustering. TCRdb took this table from immuneACCESS and kept in-frame rearrangements with V and J called. Such tables lack part of the clones; where checked against another copy, unresolved V genes explain under half of the gap, and the rest is unexplained. V, J and clone size are taken as reported in that table, and D and trimming were inferred from the DNA itself. The sample contains 150,000 to 200,000 clones, almost 80% of them found a single time. The ten largest clones add up to 6.3% of the sample.

This chain is built from TRBV25-1 and TRBJ1-4; D gene: possibly TRBD1, on 5 matching bases. Input material: PBMCs. The origin of this receptor is a man aged 40-55 years in good health and CMV-seropositive. The CDR3 region has the sequence CASSGGYEKLFF. At the DNA level, the sequence is TGTGCCAGCAGCGGGGGGTATGAAAAACTGTTTTTT.